These 29 T cell receptor beta chains originate from one sample sequenced in a study of neurological immune-mediated disorders (dated by TCRdb to between 2019 and 2020). The library was produced with 5' RACE. The sample was run on an Illumina HiSeq 2500. TCRdb reanalyzed the raw reads on its own, using fastp at Q25 for trimming and MiXCR for clone calling, and kept in-frame beta chains. Rows merge per CDR3 protein into single entries with the most common DNA and genes. This sample has 65,000 to 95,000 distinct CDR3 sequences in its table, and 5% to 6% of those were observed once. Clones ranked in the top ten supply 7.9% of the sample. The intended sense of this specimen's time point label: longitudinal time-point 2. Sample: PBMCs. The receptors shown here come from a woman aged 60-75 years with multiple sclerosis.

This clonotype appeared many times. The chain couples TRBV18 to TRBJ2-5; no firm D call. V was shortened by 2 bases and J by 5 bases, with 15 bases between the two germline ends. This CDR3 is built from 15 residues. CDR1 and CDR2 (germline): KGHSH, LQKENI. Here the CDR3 DNA reads TGTGCCAGCTCACCAAGTAATGAATTCCAGGAGACCCAGTACTTC. Amino acid sequence: CASSPSNEFQETQYF. Supplemented by reference TRBV18 and TRBJ2-5, the full variable domain reads NAGVMQNPRHLVRRRGQEARLRCSPMKGHSHVYWYRQLPEEGLKFMVYLQKENIIDESGMPKERFSAEFPKEGPSILRIQQVVRGDSAAYFCASSPSNEFQETQYFGPGTRLLVL.

This clonotype was seen ten or more times. The J gene is TRBJ1-3, the V gene TRBV6-5; 7 positions match TRBD1. Germline V gives CDR1 MNHEY, CDR2 SVGAGI. This CDR3 spans 15 amino acids. With V trimmed by 7 bases and J by 1 base, 7 bases remained unmatched. The CDR3 region is CASNPRGQSGNTIYF. CDR3 DNA: TGTGCCAGCAACCCGAGGGGGCAATCTGGAAACACCATATATTTT.

In its sample, this clonotype was seen many times. The chain couples TRBV7-2 to TRBJ2-1; TRBD2 agrees at 7 bases. CDR1 and CDR2 from the germline V gene are SGHTA and FQGNSA. Germline trimming cut 0 bases from V and 7 bases from J; bases unmatched to any gene: 3. This CDR3 is 14 amino acids long. CDR3 coding DNA: TGTGCCAGCAGCTTAGCGGTCGGGGGGAATGAGCAGTTCTTC. Protein product: CASSLAVGGNEQFF.

With regard to this clonotype: A read error is possible here, since a much larger clone lies one base away. This chain joins TRBV5-6 and TRBJ2-2; 9 bases agree with TRBD1. Germline V gene data show CDR1 as SGHDT and CDR2 as YYEEEE. There are 13 residues in the CDR3. In DNA, the CDR3 is TGTACCAGCAGCTTGTCCGGGACAGGGAGTACGGTTTTT. It is translated as CTSSLSGTGSTVF.

This clonotype was counted at least ten times. J is TRBJ1-5 and V is TRBV6-5; 9 bases align to TRBD1. With V trimmed by 6 bases and J by 6 bases, 9 bases remained unmatched. The germline V gene has CDR1 MNHEY and CDR2 SVGAGI. This CDR3 contains 15 residues. Here the CDR3 DNA reads TGTGCCAGCAGAGAACAGGGGGCGATCGCTCAGCCCCAGCATTTT. It specifies CASREQGAIAQPQHF.

At least ten counts were recorded for this clonotype. The chain uses TRBV10-2 and TRBJ1-1; tentatively, D is TRBD1 (5 bases). This CDR3 region has 13 residues. Germline V gene lookup returns CDR1 WSHSY and CDR2 SAAADI. V gave up 7 bases and J gave up 3 bases, with 12 bases separating them. CDR3 protein: CASTATAHTEAFF. CDR3 nucleotides: TGCGCCAGCACCGCGACAGCTCACACTGAAGCTTTCTTT.

This clonotype has a count of ten or more. The chain recombines TRBV3-1 with TRBJ2-4; TRBD1 or TRBD2 may be the D gene (5 bases each). The CDR3 contains 14 residues. Germline CDR1 reads LGHDT; CDR2 reads YNNKEL (reference sequence). The ends were cut back, 3 bases at V and 8 bases at J, with 14 bases in the middle. CDR3 sequence reads: CASSQEPGPYIQYF. The CDR3 DNA sequence: TGTGCCAGCAGCCAGGAACCGGGACCATACATTCAGTACTTC.

The rearrangement links TRBV20-1 to TRBJ2-2; D uncertain. V gave up 0 bases and J gave up 6 bases, with 17 bases separating them. Germline V gene lookup returns CDR1 DFQATT and CDR2 SNEGSKA (reference sequence). The CDR3 runs to 16 residues. CDR3 loop: CSARENRPGLAGELFF. CDR3 nucleotide sequence: TGCAGTGCTAGAGAAAACCGGCCAGGTCTCGCCGGGGAGCTGTTTTTT.

This clonotype was seen ten or more times. The rearrangement links TRBV7-8 to TRBJ2-1; 8 nucleotides align to TRBD2. CDR3 length equals 15 residues. CDR1 is SGHVS and CDR2 is FQNEAQ in the germline V gene. Germline trimming cut 1 base from V and 9 bases from J; bases unmatched to any gene: 8. The CDR3 reads CASSLGRGLAGEQFF. DNA of the CDR3: TGTGCCAGCAGCTTAGGACGCGGACTAGCAGGTGAGCAGTTCTTC. The whole variable domain, filled in from reference TRBV7-8 and TRBJ2-1, reads GAGVSQSPRYKVAKRGQDVALRCDPISGHVSLFWYQQALGQGPEFLTYFQNEAQLDKSGLPSDRFFAERPEGSVSTLKIQRTQQEDSAVYLCASSLGRGLAGEQFFGPGTRLTVL.

This clonotype has ten or more counts. The rearrangement uses TRBV10-3 and TRBJ2-1; TRBD2 is a possible D gene (6 bases). Germline CDR1 is ENHRY and CDR2 is SYGVKD. The CDR3 runs to 11 residues. Trimming took 10 bases from V and 7 from J, leaving 11 bases between them. CDR3 loop: CATRAGNEQFF. The CDR3 DNA is TGTGCCACTAGGGCGGGGAATGAGCAGTTCTTC.

This clonotype was counted at least ten times. The rearrangement links TRBV6-5 to TRBJ1-6; no clear D gene. The germline V and J ends were trimmed by 8 bases and 2 bases, with 4 bases remaining between them. Germline CDR1 reads MNHEY; CDR2 reads SVGAGI. The CDR3 runs to 12 residues. The chain's CDR3 is CASRAYNSPLHF. CDR3 nucleotides: TGTGCCAGCCGAGCCTATAATTCACCCCTCCACTTT.

Many counts were recorded for this clonotype. The rearrangement links TRBV2 to TRBJ2-7; D might be TRBD1 (6 bases). CDR1 is SNHLY and CDR2 is FYNNEI in the germline V gene. Trimming pared 4 bases from V and 0 bases from J, leaving 7 bases between. This CDR3 has 13 residues. CDR3 nucleotide sequence: TGTGCCAGCAGTGCACAGGGCTCCTACGAGCAGTACTTC. This sequence encodes CASSAQGSYEQYF.

Many counts were recorded for this clonotype. The gene calls are TRBV5-1 and TRBJ1-4; TRBD1 is a possible D gene (5 bases). The V and J ends lost 5 bases and 3 bases respectively, with 17 bases between them. CDR3 length: 16 amino acids. Germline CDR1 is SGHRS and CDR2 is YFSETQ. This chain's CDR3 is CASRPRGSVANEKLFF. Written as DNA, the CDR3 is TGCGCCAGCAGGCCGAGGGGTAGTGTAGCTAATGAAAAACTGTTTTTT.

In regard to this clonotype: This sequence may be a read error, since a much larger clone differs from it by one base. This chain links TRBV5-1 with TRBJ2-2; either TRBD1 or TRBD2 may supply D (5 bases each). CDR3 size: 13 residues. CDR1 and CDR2 (germline): SGHRS, YFSETQ. The CDR3 loop is CSSSLPGPGELFF. In DNA form, the CDR3 reads TGCTCCAGCAGCCTACCGGGACCCGGGGAGCTGTTTTTT. The full variable domain, in which reference TRBV5-1 and TRBJ2-2 provide the parts outside the CDR3, is KAGVTQTPRYLIKTRGQQVTLSCSPISGHRSVSWYQQTPGQGLQFLFEYFSETQRNKGNFPGRFSGRQFSNSRSEMNVSTLELGDSALYLCSSSLPGPGELFFGEGSRLTVL.

This clonotype came up a few times. V usage is TRBV5-5 and J usage is TRBJ2-7, with D unresolved. This CDR3 is built from 15 residues. V was pared by 5 bases and J by 0 bases, with 15 bases between. In germline, CDR1 is SGHKS, CDR2 YYEKEE (reference sequence). The CDR3 protein is CASRRPGDSSYEQYF. For the CDR3, the DNA is TGTGCCAGCAGGCGGCCAGGCGATAGCTCCTACGAGCAGTACTTC.

In its sample, this clonotype was seen many times. This chain uses TRBV7-6 with TRBJ2-2; 9 nucleotides match TRBD1. CDR1 is SGHVS, CDR2 FNYEAQ, per germline. V shed 6 bases, J shed 7 bases, and the junction held 9 bases outside the gene matches. The CDR3 totals 15 residues. CDR3 nucleotide sequence: TGTGCCAGCAGGCCGGGACAGGGAGGGGTCGGGGAGCTGTTTTTT. Protein product: CASRPGQGGVGELFF.

This clonotype was counted many times. V gene TRBV12-3 or TRBV12-4 combines with J gene TRBJ2-5, with D possibly matching TRBD2 (5 bases). Trimming cost V 5 bases and J 0 bases, with 10 bases left between them. CDR3 length: 14 amino acids. DNA of the CDR3: TGTGCCAGCAGTCGTTCCGGGGACCAAGAGACCCAGTACTTC. Its translation: CASSRSGDQETQYF.

V and J are TRBV19 and TRBJ2-7, with D maybe TRBD1 (5 bases). The V and J ends lost 4 bases and 6 bases respectively, with 10 bases between them. Germline lookup yields CDR1 LNHDA and CDR2 SQIVND (reference sequence). CDR3 size: 12 residues. The CDR3 sequence: CASSRGLSEQYF. CDR3 in DNA: TGTGCCAGTAGTAGGGGCCTTTCCGAGCAGTACTTC.

This clonotype was detected a few times. This sequence joins TRBV7-2 and TRBJ2-2; no firm D call. Per the germline V gene, CDR1 is SGHTA and CDR2 is FQGNSA. The length of the CDR3 is 17 residues. V gave up 2 bases and J gave up 1 base, with 14 bases separating them. The CDR3 loop reads CASSLRLGSLNTGELFF. The CDR3 region has the DNA TGTGCCAGCAGCTTAAGATTGGGATCCCTGAACACCGGGGAGCTGTTTTTT.

In its sample, this clonotype was seen many times. The rearrangement joins TRBV20-1 to TRBJ2-5; D uncertain. The CDR3 consists of 16 residues. The V gene lost 1 base and the J gene lost 1 base, with 16 bases spanning the gap. Germline CDR1 and CDR2: DFQATT and SNEGSKA (reference sequence). The CDR3 protein is CSARGGKTLLQETQYF. In nucleotides, the CDR3 is TGCAGTGCTAGAGGTGGGAAGACGTTACTCCAAGAGACCCAGTACTTC.

The rearrangement joins TRBV6-5 to TRBJ2-4; D is undetermined. V was pared by 6 bases and J by 7 bases, with 16 bases between. This CDR3 has 14 residues. From germline, CDR1 is MNHEY and CDR2 SVGAGI. The CDR3 sequence: CASSTKAGLNIQYF. CDR3 nucleotide sequence: TGTGCCAGCAGCACGAAAGCCGGGTTGAACATTCAGTACTTC.

This clonotype came up many times. The chain couples TRBV5-8 to TRBJ2-7, with TRBD1 matching 9 bases. With V trimmed by 4 bases and J by 3 bases, 8 bases remained unmatched. Germline V CDR1 and CDR2: SGHTS, YDEGEE. The CDR3 has 15 residues. CDR3 loop: CASSHRDRADYEQYF. CDR3 in DNA: TGTGCCAGCAGCCACCGGGACAGGGCGGACTACGAGCAGTACTTC.

This chain connects TRBV12-3 or TRBV12-4 to TRBJ2-5; 7 bases line up with TRBD1. CDR3 size: 13 residues. The V gene end was trimmed by 4 bases and the J gene end by 5 bases; junction bases not matched to a gene: 4. CDR3 nucleotide sequence: TGTGCCAGCAGTTGGACAGGCGGGGAGACCCAGTACTTC. Residues: CASSWTGGETQYF.

With regard to this clonotype: A much larger clone differs by one base, so this may be a read error. V gene TRBV5-6 combines with J gene TRBJ2-1; D is uncertain. CDR1 and CDR2 from the germline V gene are SGHDT and YYEEEE. With 1 base removed from V and 2 bases from J, the gap between germline ends came to 4 bases. The length of the CDR3 is 13 residues. CDR3 loop: CASSLSPYNEQFF. The CDR3 coding sequence is TGTGCCAGCAGCTTGTCCCCCTACAATGAGCAGTTCTTC.

This clonotype was recorded at least ten times. The chain links TRBV5-1 to TRBJ1-4, with D hard to call. This CDR3 is built from 15 residues. V lost 4 bases and J lost 0, with 10 bases in between. The V gene's germline CDR1 is SGHRS and CDR2 YFSETQ. The CDR3 region is CASSIGPPTNEKLFF. CDR3 coding DNA: TGCGCCAGCAGCATTGGACCTCCAACTAATGAAAAACTGTTTTTT.

This clonotype was picked up many times. The chain has TRBV19 and TRBJ1-4; D call uncertain. The V gene's germline CDR1 is LNHDA and CDR2 SQIVND (reference sequence). The CDR3 is made up of 14 amino acids. V was trimmed by 2 bases and J by 7 bases, leaving 11 bases between them. The CDR3 DNA reads as TGTGCCAGTAGTATAACCGGTTTTGGTGAAAAACTGTTTTTT. Its protein product is CASSITGFGEKLFF.

This clonotype was seen repeatedly, ten times or more. The CDR3 region has the DNA TGCAGTGCTAGAGAGACGAGGGGGCATGAGACCCAGTACTTC. Amino acids: CSARETRGHETQYF. The rearrangement links TRBV20-1 to TRBJ2-5, with 7 bases fitting TRBD1. The CDR3 extends over 14 amino acids. The V gene's germline CDR1 is DFQATT and CDR2 SNEGSKA (reference sequence). The V gene end was trimmed by 0 bases and the J gene end by 5 bases; junction bases not matched to a gene: 6.

This chain joins TRBV20-1 and TRBJ2-3, with TRBD2 as a possible D gene (6 bases). Trimming cost V 1 base and J 6 bases, with 23 bases left between them. Germline V lookup: CDR1 DFQATT, CDR2 SNEGSKA (reference sequence). The CDR3 contains 17 residues. The CDR3 DNA sequence: TGCAGTGCTAGAGCTGATTTCGCGGACGGGAGCCCGGATACGCAGTATTTT. As protein: CSARADFADGSPDTQYF.

This clonotype was seen repeatedly, ten times or more. The chain recombines TRBV5-1 with TRBJ1-6; D remains ambiguous. Trimming took off 0 bases at V and 6 bases at J, with 13 bases between the two ends. This CDR3 region has 16 residues. Per the germline V gene, CDR1 is SGHRS and CDR2 is YFSETQ. The CDR3 nucleotides read TGCGCCAGCAGCTTGGAGGCAGGAAGCCTTAATTCACCCCTCCACTTT. Translation: CASSLEAGSLNSPLHF.